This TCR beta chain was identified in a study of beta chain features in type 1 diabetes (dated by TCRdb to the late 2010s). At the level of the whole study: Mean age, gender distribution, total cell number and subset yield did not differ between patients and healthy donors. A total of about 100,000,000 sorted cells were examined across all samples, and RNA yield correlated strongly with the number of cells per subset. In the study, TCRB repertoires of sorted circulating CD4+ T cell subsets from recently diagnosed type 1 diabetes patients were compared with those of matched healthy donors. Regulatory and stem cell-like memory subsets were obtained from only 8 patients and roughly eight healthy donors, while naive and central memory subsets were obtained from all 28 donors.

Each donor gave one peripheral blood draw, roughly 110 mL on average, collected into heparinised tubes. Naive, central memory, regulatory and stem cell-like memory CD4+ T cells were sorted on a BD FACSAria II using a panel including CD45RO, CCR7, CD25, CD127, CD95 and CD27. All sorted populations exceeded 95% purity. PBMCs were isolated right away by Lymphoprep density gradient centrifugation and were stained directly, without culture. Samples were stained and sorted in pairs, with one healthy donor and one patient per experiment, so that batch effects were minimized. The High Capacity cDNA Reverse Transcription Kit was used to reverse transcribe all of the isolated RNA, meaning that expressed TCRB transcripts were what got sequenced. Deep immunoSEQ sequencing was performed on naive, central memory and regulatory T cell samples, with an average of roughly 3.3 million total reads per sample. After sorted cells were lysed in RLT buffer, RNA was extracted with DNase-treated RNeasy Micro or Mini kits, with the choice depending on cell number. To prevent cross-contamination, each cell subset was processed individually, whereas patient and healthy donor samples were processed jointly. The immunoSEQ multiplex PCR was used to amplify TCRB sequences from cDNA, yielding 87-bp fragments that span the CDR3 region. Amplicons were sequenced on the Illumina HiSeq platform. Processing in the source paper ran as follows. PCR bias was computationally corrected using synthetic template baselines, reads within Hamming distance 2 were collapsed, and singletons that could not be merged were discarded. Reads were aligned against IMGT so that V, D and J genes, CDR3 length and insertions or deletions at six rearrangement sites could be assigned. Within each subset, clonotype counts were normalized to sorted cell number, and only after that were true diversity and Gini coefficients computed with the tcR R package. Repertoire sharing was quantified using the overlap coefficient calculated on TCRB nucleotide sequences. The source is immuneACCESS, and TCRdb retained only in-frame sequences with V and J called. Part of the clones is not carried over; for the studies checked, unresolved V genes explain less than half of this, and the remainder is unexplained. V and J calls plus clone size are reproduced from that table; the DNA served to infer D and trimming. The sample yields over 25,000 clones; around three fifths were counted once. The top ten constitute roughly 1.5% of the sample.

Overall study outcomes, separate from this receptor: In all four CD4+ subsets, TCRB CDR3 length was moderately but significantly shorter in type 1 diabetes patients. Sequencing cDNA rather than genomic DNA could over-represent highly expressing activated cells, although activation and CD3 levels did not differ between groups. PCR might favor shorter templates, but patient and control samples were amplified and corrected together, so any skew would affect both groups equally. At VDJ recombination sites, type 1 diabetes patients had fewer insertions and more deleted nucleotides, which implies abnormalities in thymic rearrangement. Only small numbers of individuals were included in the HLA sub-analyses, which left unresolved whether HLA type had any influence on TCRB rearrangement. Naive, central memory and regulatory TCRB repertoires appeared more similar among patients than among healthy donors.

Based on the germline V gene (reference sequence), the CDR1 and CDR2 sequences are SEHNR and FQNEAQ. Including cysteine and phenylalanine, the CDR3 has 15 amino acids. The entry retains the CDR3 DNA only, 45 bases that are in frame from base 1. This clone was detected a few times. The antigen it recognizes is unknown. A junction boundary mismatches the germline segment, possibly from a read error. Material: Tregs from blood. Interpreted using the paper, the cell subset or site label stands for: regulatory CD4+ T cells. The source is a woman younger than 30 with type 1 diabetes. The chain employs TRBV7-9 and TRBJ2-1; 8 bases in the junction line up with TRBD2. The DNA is TGTGCCAGCAGCTTAAGCGGGGGCGCCTATAATGAGCAGTTCTTC. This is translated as CASSLSGGAYNEQFF.